The 27 T cell receptor beta chains below were found in one sample sequenced in a study of blood T cell repertoires in COVID-19. Sequencing used immunoSEQ multiplex PCR; TCRdb keeps in-frame clones, though not all of them. The repertoire holds around 80,000 clones, about four fifths seen once, with roughly 9% in the top ten. Sequencing was done on a sample of peripheral blood. These receptors were obtained from a human donor in a cohort sampled during active COVID-19.

This clone was detected once. The chain combines TRBV9 with TRBJ2-7; 12 nucleotides line up with TRBD2. Germline V lookup: CDR1 SGDLS, CDR2 YYNGEE. This CDR3 has 15 residues. Trimming removed 7 bases from V and 6 bases from J; junction bases left unmatched: 11. The CDR3, as DNA: TGTGCCAGCGGGGGAGCTAGCGGGAGGGCCGCCGAGCAGTACTTC. Translation: CASGGASGRAAEQYF. Full variable domain (outside the CDR3, taken from reference TRBV9 and TRBJ2-7): DSGVTQTPKHLITATGQRVTLRCSPRSGDLSVYWYQQSLDQGLQFLIQYYNGEERAKGNILERFSAQQFPDLHSELNLSSLELGDSALYFCASGGASGRAAEQYFGPGTRLTVT.

The chain recombines TRBV10-2 with TRBJ2-6; the match to TRBD2 covers 11 bases. This CDR3 has 17 residues. The germline V gene has CDR1 WSHSY and CDR2 SAAADI. V was clipped by 10 bases and J by 2 bases; unmatched bases: 10. CDR3 amino acids: CATTSGRLPTGANVLTF. In DNA, the CDR3 is TGCGCCACCACTAGCGGGAGACTACCCACTGGGGCCAACGTCCTGACTTTC.

The V gene is TRBV2, the J gene TRBJ2-7; 9 bases agree with TRBD1. Germline values: CDR1 SNHLY, CDR2 FYNNEI. Trimming cost V 6 bases and J 4 bases; bases outside gene matches: 7. This CDR3 contains 14 residues. CDR3 DNA sequence: TGTGCCAGCAGCGAGGACAGGGGTGTTTACGAGCAGTACTTC. Translated: CASSEDRGVYEQYF.

This clone was seen once. The rearrangement joins TRBV24-1 to TRBJ2-3; D perhaps matches TRBD1 (6 bases). V lost 7 bases and J lost 0, with 13 bases in between. The CDR3 has 15 residues. Germline CDR1 reads KGHDR; CDR2 reads SFDVKD. This CDR3 is CATSWTATSTDTQYF. CDR3 DNA sequence: TGTGCCACCAGCTGGACAGCTACTAGCACAGATACGCAGTATTTT.

V usage is TRBV11-2 and J usage is TRBJ2-2; D is perhaps TRBD1 (6 bases). The V end lost 0 bases, the J end lost 4 bases, and 12 bases lay between the germline ends. Germline-derived CDR1 and CDR2 are SGHAT and FQNNGV. CDR3 length equals 16 residues. Here the CDR3 reads CASSLEFQGSTGELFF. The CDR3 bases are TGTGCCAGCAGCTTAGAGTTTCAGGGGAGCACCGGGGAGCTGTTTTTT.

This clone was recorded a few times. This chain uses TRBV12-3 or TRBV12-4 with TRBJ2-6; D uncertain. Trimming left V 5 bases short and J 4 bases short, with 6 bases between. CDR3 length: 13 amino acids. CDR3 protein: CASSPLGANVLTF. The CDR3, as DNA: TGTGCCAGCAGTCCCCTAGGGGCCAACGTCCTGACTTTC.

This chain joins TRBV7-2 and TRBJ2-7; 8 nucleotides match TRBD1. The CDR3 runs to 14 residues. Germline assignment: CDR1 SGHTA and CDR2 FQGNSA. V lost 2 bases, J lost 7 bases, and 7 bases stayed unmatched. CDR3 protein: CASSLSTGGTEQYF. Written as DNA, the CDR3 is TGTGCCAGCAGCTTAAGCACAGGGGGTACGGAGCAGTACTTC.

This chain connects TRBV9 to TRBJ2-3; tentative D call: TRBD1 (6 bases). This CDR3 comprises 14 residues. Trimming removed 6 bases at V and 1 base at J, with 12 bases between. Germline V gene sequence: CDR1 SGDLS, CDR2 YYNGEE. CDR3 sequence reads: CASIPRQGTDTQYF. CDR3 nucleotides: TGTGCCAGCATACCAAGACAGGGCACAGATACGCAGTATTTT.

The chain combines TRBV7-9 with TRBJ2-3; TRBD1 aligns across 7 bases. The CDR3 extends over 15 amino acids. Germline CDR1 SEHNR, CDR2 FQNEAQ (reference sequence). V dropped 4 bases and J dropped 1; count of bases not matched to a gene: 5. The CDR3 bases are TGTGCCAGCAGCTCACAGGGGCCGGGCACAGATACGCAGTATTTT. This sequence encodes CASSSQGPGTDTQYF.

The V and J genes are TRBV19 and TRBJ2-5; 11 bases fit TRBD2. Germline V gene lookup returns CDR1 LNHDA and CDR2 SQIVND (reference sequence). The CDR3 is made up of 17 amino acids. Losses at the gene ends were 4 bases for V and 4 bases for J; bases not matched to a gene: 11. The CDR3 bases are TGTGCCAGTAGTAGAGGGATAGCGGGAGGGCCCGTAGAGACCCAGTACTTC. It is translated as CASSRGIAGGPVETQYF.

This chain connects TRBV30 to TRBJ2-7, with 7 nucleotides matching TRBD2. The CDR3 is 11 residues long. J lost 6 bases, V lost 5 bases, and 4 bases had no gene match. Germline assignment: CDR1 GTSNPN and CDR2 SVGIG (reference sequence). CDR3 DNA: TGTGCCTGGTGGGGGGGAAGCGAGCAGTACTTC. Translation gives CAWWGGSEQYF.

CDR3 sequence: CASSAGTSGYTSTDTQYF. Here the CDR3 DNA reads TGTGCCAGCTCAGCCGGGACTAGCGGTTACACTAGCACAGATACGCAGTATTTT. The chain couples TRBV18 to TRBJ2-3; 11 bases match TRBD2. The CDR3 is made up of 18 amino acids. V shed 5 bases and J 0 bases; nucleotides not matched to a gene: 10. Germline V gene sequence: CDR1 KGHSH, CDR2 LQKENI.

The V and J genes are TRBV6-5 and TRBJ1-2; D perhaps matches TRBD1 (6 bases). Germline V gives CDR1 MNHEY, CDR2 SVGAGI. The CDR3 length is 14 residues. The ends were cut back, 5 bases at V and 3 bases at J, with 13 bases in the middle. CDR3 nucleotides: TGTGCCAGCAGTCAGGAGAGGGGGTACTATGGCTACACCTTC. Translated, it gives CASSQERGYYGYTF.

The chain combines TRBV12-2 with TRBJ1-4. TRBV12-2 is noted as a pseudogene. CDR3 length: 16 amino acids. The DNA for the CDR3 is TGTGCAAGTCGCTTAGTAGCACACGCAACTAATGAAAAACTGTTTTTT. Translated, it gives CASRLVAHATNEKLFF.

The CDR3 loop reads CAWSIGHINEKLFF. CDR3 sequence (DNA): TGTGCCTGGAGTATCGGACATATTAATGAAAAACTGTTTTTT. This sequence joins TRBV30 and TRBJ1-4; tentatively, D is TRBD1 (5 bases). This CDR3 region has 14 residues. Germline loops: CDR1 GTSNPN, CDR2 SVGIG (reference sequence). Trimming shortened V by 2 bases and J by 4 bases, and 11 bases separated the two germline ends.

The chain has TRBV5-4 and TRBJ2-2; TRBD2 agrees at 12 bases. The V gene's germline CDR1 is SGHNT and CDR2 YYREEE (reference sequence). The length of the CDR3 is 14 residues. V was pared by 9 bases and J by 5 bases, with 5 bases of the junction left unmatched. The CDR3: CAIPTSGGTGELFF. The CDR3 DNA is TGTGCCATACCAACTAGCGGGGGGACCGGGGAGCTGTTTTTT.

The chain joins TRBV30 to TRBJ1-3; D not certain. The V end lost 2 bases, the J end lost 2 bases, and 13 bases lay between the germline ends. The length of the CDR3 is 15 residues. From germline, CDR1 is GTSNPN and CDR2 SVGIG (reference sequence). The CDR3 DNA follows: TGTGCCTGGAGTTTGGAGAGGGTAACTGGAAACACCATATATTTT. Translated: CAWSLERVTGNTIYF. Full variable domain (outside the CDR3, taken from reference TRBV30 and TRBJ1-3): SQTIHQWPATLVQPVGSPLSLECTVEGTSNPNLYWYRQAAGRGLQLLFYSVGIGQISSEVPQNLSASRPQDRQFILSSKKLLLSDSGFYLCAWSLERVTGNTIYFGEGSWLTVV.

This rearrangement joins TRBV5-4 to TRBJ1-5; D may be TRBD1 (6 bases). Trimming pared 4 bases from V and 2 bases from J, leaving 13 bases between. Germline CDR1 and CDR2: SGHNT and YYREEE (reference sequence). CDR3 length equals 15 residues. CDR3 protein: CASSIGGSGNQPQHF. CDR3 nucleotides: TGTGCCAGCAGCATAGGGGGTTCGGGCAATCAGCCCCAGCATTTT.

The chain recombines TRBV20-1 with TRBJ2-7, with no clear D. The V gene's germline CDR1 is DFQATT and CDR2 SNEGSKA (reference sequence). This CDR3 comprises 11 residues. The ends were cut back, 6 bases at V and 5 bases at J, with 11 bases in the middle. CDR3 loop: CSAQAMDEQYF. The DNA of the CDR3 is TGCAGTGCCCAGGCCATGGACGAGCAGTACTTC.

J is TRBJ1-2 and V is TRBV24-1; the match to TRBD1 covers 9 bases. Looked up from germline, CDR1 is KGHDR and CDR2 is SFDVKD. J lost 4 bases, V lost 10 bases, and 9 bases had no gene match. The CDR3 extends over 14 amino acids. The CDR3 here is CATRDRDLVYGYTF. The CDR3 DNA reads TGTGCCACTCGGGACAGGGACCTAGTCTATGGCTACACCTTC.

In this sample, this clone turned up a few times. As DNA, the CDR3 is TGTGCCAGCAGTTATACGGACATTAGAAATCAGCCCCAGCATTTT. Amino acids: CASSYTDIRNQPQHF. The chain uses TRBV6-2 or TRBV6-3 and TRBJ1-5, with TRBD1 as a possible D gene (5 bases). This CDR3 has 15 residues. CDR1 is MNHEY and CDR2 is SVGEGT in the germline V gene. Trimming took off 3 bases at V and 4 bases at J, with 13 bases between the two ends.

This chain uses TRBV28 with TRBJ1-4; 9 bases agree with TRBD1. Looked up from germline, CDR1 is MDHEN and CDR2 is SYDVKM. The trim removed 6 bases at V and 5 bases at J, leaving 10 bases unmatched. The CDR3 is made up of 16 amino acids. DNA for the CDR3: TGTGCCAGCAGCCTCTTAAGGGACAGGGCGAATGAAAAACTGTTTTTT. Its translation is CASSLLRDRANEKLFF. Drawing the rest from reference TRBV28 and TRBJ1-4, the complete variable domain is DVKVTQSSRYLVKRTGEKVFLECVQDMDHENMFWYRQDPGLGLRLIYFSYDVKMKEKGDIPEGYSVSREKKERFSLILESASTNQTSMYLCASSLLRDRANEKLFFGSGTQLSVL.

This chain connects TRBV5-1 to TRBJ2-1; 7 positions agree with TRBD1. The CDR3 loop spans 15 amino acids. Germline loops: CDR1 SGHRS, CDR2 YFSETQ. Trimming cost V 4 bases and J 0 bases; bases outside gene matches: 4. For the CDR3, the DNA is TGCGCCAGCAGCCCGACAGGGAGCTCCTACAATGAGCAGTTCTTC. Translated, it gives CASSPTGSSYNEQFF.

The chain joins TRBV5-6 to TRBJ2-7, with 8 positions matching TRBD2. The V gene's germline CDR1 is SGHDT and CDR2 YYEEEE. This CDR3 has 14 amino acids. V shed 4 bases, J shed 5 bases, and the junction held 8 bases outside the gene matches. In DNA, the CDR3 is TGTGCCAGCAGCCTGCTAGCGGGTGGCAACGAGCAGTACTTC. As protein: CASSLLAGGNEQYF.

V is TRBV11-2 and J is TRBJ2-1, with TRBD2 matching over 9 bases. The J segment lost 8 bases and the V segment lost 5 bases, leaving 13 bases of the junction unmatched. Germline V gene lookup returns CDR1 SGHAT and CDR2 FQNNGV. The CDR3 totals 16 residues. CDR3 amino acids: CASSQWRGTSTDEQFF. The CDR3 DNA follows: TGTGCCAGCAGCCAATGGCGAGGGACTAGCACCGATGAGCAGTTCTTC.

This sequence joins TRBV2 and TRBJ1-2; D not certain. V dropped 7 bases and J dropped 6 bases, with 12 bases sitting between them. This CDR3 has 12 residues. Germline V lookup: CDR1 SNHLY, CDR2 FYNNEI. CDR3 protein: CASKKAVDGYTF. Here the CDR3 DNA reads TGTGCCAGCAAGAAGGCGGTGGATGGCTACACCTTC. The full variable domain, rest sourced from reference TRBV2 and TRBJ1-2, is EPEVTQTPSHQVTQMGQEVILRCVPISNHLYFYWYRQILGQKVEFLVSFYNNEISEKSEIFDDQFSVERPDGSNFTLKIRSTKLEDSAMYFCASKKAVDGYTFGSGTRLTVV.

The CDR3 nucleotides are TGTGCCAGCAGCGTAGTGGGGGCTGAGGTCGGGGAGCTGTTTTTT. It is translated as CASSVVGAEVGELFF. The gene calls are TRBV9 and TRBJ2-2, with a weak D call TRBD1 (6 bases). Germline V CDR1 and CDR2: SGDLS, YYNGEE. CDR3 length: 15 amino acids. With 0 bases removed from V and 7 bases from J, the gap between germline ends came to 13 bases.